The 27 T cell receptor beta chains reported below all come from one sample, sequenced in a study of T cells and Merkel cell carcinoma outcomes. Produced via immunoSEQ multiplex PCR; TCRdb's table is partial and in-frame only. The sample includes 15,000 to 17,000 clones, 75% to 90% seen only once; the top ten take approximately 8%. The source material was tumor tissue from Merkel cell carcinoma. These receptors originate from a human donor with Merkel cell carcinoma.

In the case of this clone: One end of the junction fails to match germline, which may point to a read error. The chain has TRBV7-7 and TRBJ2-5, with TRBD2 identical over 15 bases. CDR1 is SSHAT, CDR2 FNYEAQ, per germline (reference sequence). The CDR3 covers 16 residues. The CDR3 DNA reads as TGTGCTAGCAGCCCCGGACTAGCGGGAGGGTTAGAGACCCAGTACTTC. Translating it yields CASSPGLAGGLETQYF.

This clone has a single count. The chain uses TRBV19 and TRBJ1-5; the D gene is possibly TRBD1 (5 bases). Trimming shortened V by 10 bases and J by 0 bases, and 19 bases separated the two germline ends. Germline V lookup: CDR1 LNHDA, CDR2 SQIVND (reference sequence). This CDR3 region has 16 residues. The CDR3 bases are TGTGCCACCCGGTCGGGGTCAGGGTATAGCAATCAGCCCCAGCATTTT. Translated, it gives CATRSGSGYSNQPQHF.

This rearrangement joins TRBV9 to TRBJ2-7; TRBD2 matches 7 bases. From germline, CDR1 is SGDLS and CDR2 YYNGEE. This CDR3 region has 14 residues. Unmatched junction bases numbered 2, after V lost 0 bases and J lost 2 bases. CDR3 nucleotides: TGTGCCAGCAGCGTAGCAGCGGGAACCTACGAGCAGTACTTC. It translates to CASSVAAGTYEQYF.

This clone was recorded only once. J is TRBJ1-5 and V is TRBV4-1; D is uncertain. V was clipped by 3 bases and J by 2 bases, with 14 bases between them. There are 16 residues in the CDR3. Germline CDR1 reads MGHRA; CDR2 reads YSYEKL. The CDR3 spells CASSHIGLGGNQPQHF. The CDR3 bases are TGCGCCAGCAGCCATATCGGCCTTGGCGGCAATCAGCCCCAGCATTTT.

The V call is TRBV4-2, the J call TRBJ1-2; D is possibly TRBD1 (6 bases). Per the germline V gene, CDR1 is LGHNA and CDR2 is YNFKEQ. Trimming took 5 bases from V and 7 from J, leaving 20 bases between them. CDR3 length equals 15 residues. CDR3 protein: CASSLVVQGYSGYTF. CDR3 coding DNA: TGTGCCAGCAGCTTGGTAGTTCAGGGGTATAGTGGCTACACCTTC.

With respect to this clone: One end of the junction fails to match germline, which may point to a read error. This chain joins TRBV30 and TRBJ1-4, with D possibly TRBD1 on 5 matching bases. Germline CDR1 is GTSNPN and CDR2 is SVGIG (reference sequence). This CDR3 has 14 amino acids. The CDR3 region has the DNA TGTGCCTGCCCGGAGGGACTTGAGGATGAAAAACGGTTTTTT. Amino acid sequence: CACPEGLEDEKRFF. Combining the CDR3 with reference TRBV30 and TRBJ1-4 gives the whole variable domain SQTIHQWPATLVQPVGSPLSLECTVEGTSNPNLYWYRQAAGRGLQLLFYSVGIGQISSEVPQNLSASRPQDRQFILSSKKLLLSDSGFYLCACPEGLEDEKRFFGSGTQLSVL.

This clone was found a few times. This same CDR3 is encoded by further DNA sequences in the sample. In DNA, the CDR3 is TGTGCCACCAGCAGAGAAAATCAGCCCCAGCATTTT. Amino acids: CATSRENQPQHF. The J gene is TRBJ1-5, the V gene TRBV15; D not certain. The CDR3 is made up of 12 amino acids. V shed 0 bases and J shed 4 bases, with 1 base lying between them. Germline CDR1 is LNHNV and CDR2 is YYDKDF (reference sequence).

V is TRBV5-6 and J is TRBJ1-2, with 7 positions matching TRBD1. This CDR3 has 16 residues. The germline V gene encodes CDR1 SGHDT and CDR2 YYEEEE. The V segment lost 2 bases and the J segment 2 bases; nucleotides outside the gene matches: 9. The CDR3 region is CASSFLSGQMNYGYTF. The DNA for the CDR3 is TGTGCCAGCAGCTTTCTGTCGGGACAGATGAACTATGGCTACACCTTC.

The sample holds a few counts of this clone. At the DNA level, this CDR3 is encoded by other sequences in the same sample as well. The chain couples TRBV19 to TRBJ1-2; the match to TRBD1 covers 9 bases. The CDR3 totals 14 residues. The V gene end was trimmed by 6 bases and the J gene end by 7 bases; junction bases not matched to a gene: 9. Germline CDR1 and CDR2: LNHDA and SQIVND (reference sequence). In nucleotides, the CDR3 is TGTGCCAGTAGGAAAACGGGACAGGGAAGTGGCTACACCTTC. It translates to CASRKTGQGSGYTF. Looking up the rest from reference TRBV19 and TRBJ1-2 gives the full variable domain: DGGITQSPKYLFRKEGQNVTLSCEQNLNHDAMYWYRQDPGQGLRLIYYSQIVNDFQKGDIAEGYSVSREKKESFPLTVTSAQKNPTAFYLCASRKTGQGSGYTFGSGTRLTVV.

J is TRBJ2-1 and V is TRBV7-2; TRBD2 is a possible D gene (5 bases). Deletions cut 5 bases from V and 5 bases from J, with 10 bases between. Germline lookup yields CDR1 SGHTA and CDR2 FQGNSA. There are 13 residues in the CDR3. This chain's CDR3 is CASSDGLNNEQFF. CDR3 coding DNA: TGTGCCAGCAGCGACGGACTTAACAATGAGCAGTTCTTC.

This clone appeared once. The chain employs TRBV5-1 and TRBJ1-2; D gene ambiguous. V was pared by 3 bases and J by 4 bases, with 19 bases between. Germline values: CDR1 SGHRS, CDR2 YFSETQ. This CDR3 spans 16 amino acids. The CDR3 spells CASSSDGPFSSYGYTF. As DNA, the CDR3 is TGCGCCAGCAGCTCAGATGGACCGTTCTCGAGCTATGGCTACACCTTC.

The rearrangement links TRBV28 to TRBJ2-2, with D possibly matching TRBD1 (5 bases). The CDR3 runs 12 residues. The germline V gene encodes CDR1 MDHEN and CDR2 SYDVKM. V was shortened by 9 bases and J by 4 bases, with 9 bases between the two germline ends. This CDR3 is CASRGSTGELFF. CDR3 nucleotides: TGTGCCAGTAGGGGATCCACCGGGGAGCTGTTTTTT.

V is TRBV27 and J is TRBJ1-4; D call uncertain. Trimming pared 3 bases from V and 3 bases from J, leaving 14 bases between. Germline values: CDR1 MNHEY, CDR2 SMNVEV (reference sequence). The CDR3 extends over 16 amino acids. CDR3 sequence reads: CASSFSGTYSNEKLFF. Here the CDR3 DNA reads TGTGCCAGCAGTTTCAGCGGTACCTACTCTAATGAAAAACTGTTTTTT.

This chain uses TRBV9 with TRBJ2-1, with D possibly called TRBD1 or TRBD2 (6 bases each). The V end lost 0 bases, the J end lost 5 bases, and 12 bases lay between the germline ends. CDR3 length: 15 residues. Germline assignment: CDR1 SGDLS and CDR2 YYNGEE. The CDR3 nucleotides are TGTGCCAGCAGCGTAGGGGGGGCGGCTAACAATGAGCAGTTCTTC. Translating it yields CASSVGGAANNEQFF.

V gene TRBV30 combines with J gene TRBJ2-3; 8 nucleotides match TRBD2. This CDR3 comprises 16 residues. Per the germline V gene, CDR1 is GTSNPN and CDR2 is SVGIG (reference sequence). After removal of 4 bases from V and 0 bases from J, the junction contained 9 bases not matched to a gene. This CDR3 reads CAWTPGGGRSTDTQYF. The CDR3 region has the DNA TGTGCCTGGACTCCCGGGGGGGGGAGAAGCACAGATACGCAGTATTTT.

The chain carries TRBV11-3 and TRBJ2-1; 9 bases match TRBD1. CDR1 is SGHNT and CDR2 is YENEEA in the germline V gene. After removal of 5 bases from V and 0 bases from J, the junction contained 5 bases not matched to a gene. The CDR3 spans 16 residues. CDR3 nucleotide sequence: TGTGCCAGCAGCGTGGCGGGACAGGGCTCCTACAATGAGCAGTTCTTC. This gives the protein CASSVAGQGSYNEQFF. Variable domain in full (rest from reference TRBV11-3 and TRBJ2-1): EAGVVQSPRYKIIEKKQPVAFWCNPISGHNTLYWYLQNLGQGPELLIRYENEEAVDDSQLPKDRFSAERLKGVDSTLKIQPAELGDSAVYLCASSVAGQGSYNEQFFGPGTRLTVL.

In this sample, this clone turned up once. CDR3 sequence (DNA): TGTGCCAGCAGCTTAGGAGGGCCTGAAGCTTTCTTT. Translating it yields CASSLGGPEAFF. The V call is TRBV7-2, the J call TRBJ1-1; D gene uncertain. Germline V gene sequence: CDR1 SGHTA, CDR2 FQGNSA. The CDR3 runs 12 residues. The V gene lost 1 base and the J gene lost 6 bases, with 6 bases spanning the gap. The full variable domain, in which reference TRBV7-2 and TRBJ1-1 provide the parts outside the CDR3, is GAGVSQSPSNKVTEKGKDVELRCDPISGHTALYWYRQSLGQGLEFLIYFQGNSAPDKSGLPSDRFSAERTGGSVSTLTIQRTQQEDSAVYLCASSLGGPEAFFGQGTRLTVV.

Notes on this clone: Distinct nucleotide sequences in the sample also encode this CDR3. In nucleotides, the CDR3 is TGTGCCAGCAGCCCCCAGGGGGACAGATATGAGCAGTACTTC. It is translated as CASSPQGDRYEQYF. The V gene is TRBV13, the J gene TRBJ2-7, with TRBD1 matching 7 bases. The trim removed 5 bases at V and 7 bases at J, leaving 11 bases unmatched. Germline V gene lookup returns CDR1 PRHDT and CDR2 FYEKMQ (reference sequence). CDR3 length: 14 residues.

The gene calls are TRBV5-1 and TRBJ2-5, with TRBD2 as a possible D gene (6 bases). Germline values: CDR1 SGHRS, CDR2 YFSETQ. The CDR3 is made up of 16 amino acids. Deletions cut 0 bases from V and 2 bases from J, with 14 bases between. The CDR3 DNA reads TGCGCCAGCAGCTTGGACGGGAGCGGTAAACAAGAGACCCAGTACTTC. Its protein is CASSLDGSGKQETQYF.

The V gene is TRBV30, the J gene TRBJ2-7; 12 positions match TRBD1. V shed 3 bases and J 5 bases; nucleotides not matched to a gene: 17. The CDR3 loop spans 18 amino acids. Germline CDR1 GTSNPN, CDR2 SVGIG (reference sequence). The CDR3 sequence: CAWSPPLPGQGAPHEQYF. CDR3 coding DNA: TGTGCCTGGAGCCCACCTCTTCCGGGACAGGGGGCTCCCCACGAGCAGTACTTC. The variable domain in full, completed from reference TRBV30 and TRBJ2-7, reads SQTIHQWPATLVQPVGSPLSLECTVEGTSNPNLYWYRQAAGRGLQLLFYSVGIGQISSEVPQNLSASRPQDRQFILSSKKLLLSDSGFYLCAWSPPLPGQGAPHEQYFGPGTRLTVT.

V is TRBV25-1 and J is TRBJ1-5; TRBD1 agrees at 7 bases. The DNA end lines up better with TRBJ2-3; the J call may be wrong. The germline CDR1 and CDR2 sequences are MGHDK and SYGVNS. This CDR3 is 14 amino acids long. The CDR3 reads CASRGTESNQPQYF. DNA for the CDR3: TGTGCCAGTAGAGGGACAGAAAGCAATCAGCCCCAGTATTTT.

This clone was observed once. The genes are TRBV29-1 and TRBJ1-1; 7 bases agree with TRBD1. Germline assignment: CDR1 SQVTM and CDR2 ANQGSEA. This CDR3 has 10 amino acids. V shed 7 bases, J shed 7 bases, and the junction held 3 bases outside the gene matches. The CDR3 nucleotides read TGCAGCGCCGGGGACAGTGAAGCTTTCTTT. Amino acid sequence: CSAGDSEAFF.

The chain has TRBV6-1 and TRBJ1-1; D not certain. Trimming stripped 5 bases from V and 1 base from J, with 5 bases between. CDR1 and CDR2 (germline): MNHNS, SASEGT. This CDR3 spans 12 amino acids. CDR3 loop: CASSLANTEAFF. The CDR3 nucleotides read TGTGCCAGCAGTCTGGCGAACACTGAAGCTTTCTTT.

This clone was recorded only once. The J gene is TRBJ1-6, the V gene TRBV13, with unresolved D. V was trimmed by 3 bases and J by 10 bases, leaving 7 bases between them. Germline assignment: CDR1 PRHDT and CDR2 FYEKMQ (reference sequence). This CDR3 has 12 amino acids. The CDR3 here is CASSLRFSPLHF. The CDR3 DNA reads TGTGCCAGCAGCTTGAGGTTCTCACCCCTCCACTTT.

The chain couples TRBV19 to TRBJ1-1; no definite D call. The CDR3 loop spans 13 amino acids. V lost 7 bases and J 6 bases, leaving 15 bases between the germline ends. Germline-derived CDR1 and CDR2 are LNHDA and SQIVND (reference sequence). The CDR3 DNA is TGTGCCAGTAAAGGTGTTCGACCACCTGAAGCTTTCTTT. Encoded protein: CASKGVRPPEAFF.

This chain connects TRBV18 to TRBJ2-2, with D possibly being TRBD2 (6 bases). The CDR3 is made up of 15 amino acids. Trimming left V 2 bases short and J 1 base short, with 8 bases between. CDR1 is KGHSH and CDR2 is LQKENI in the germline V gene. This CDR3 is CASSPGTLNTGELFF. The CDR3 coding sequence is TGTGCCAGCTCACCAGGGACTTTGAACACCGGGGAGCTGTTTTTT.

Points on this clone: The junction departs from germline at one end; a sequencing error may be responsible. CDR3 residues: CASSYANVLTF. The CDR3 DNA follows: TGCGCCAGCAGTTATGCCAACGTCCTAACTTTC. The chain employs TRBV5-1 and TRBJ2-6; D is uncertain. The CDR3 covers 11 residues. Germline V gene data show CDR1 as SGHRS and CDR2 as YFSETQ.